The 9 T cell receptor beta chains listed next were all sequenced from one sample in a study of T cell changes during pregnancy in multiple sclerosis. Generated by immunoSEQ multiplex PCR, the TCRdb table keeps only in-frame clones and is missing some. The sample has more than 35,000 clones; about nine tenths are singletons. The material was CD8+ T cells from peripheral blood mononuclear cells, obtained after pregnancy. The receptors stem from a female donor with multiple sclerosis, enrolled in a pregnancy study.

The chain links TRBV28 to TRBJ1-1, with D possibly TRBD1 on 5 matching bases. Trimming took off 3 bases at V and 0 bases at J, with 14 bases between the two ends. The CDR3 covers 16 residues. Per the germline V gene, CDR1 is MDHEN and CDR2 is SYDVKM. The CDR3 region has the DNA TGTGCCAGCAGTTTGAGACAGTGGAACATGAACACTGAAGCTTTCTTT. Amino acids: CASSLRQWNMNTEAFF. Full variable domain (outside the CDR3, taken from reference TRBV28 and TRBJ1-1): DVKVTQSSRYLVKRTGEKVFLECVQDMDHENMFWYRQDPGLGLRLIYFSYDVKMKEKGDIPEGYSVSREKKERFSLILESASTNQTSMYLCASSLRQWNMNTEAFFGQGTRLTVV.

Points on this clone: Other nucleotide sequences from this sample produce the same CDR3. V is TRBV20-1 and J is TRBJ2-7; TRBD1 might be the D (6 bases). Germline V gives CDR1 DFQATT, CDR2 SNEGSKA (reference sequence). V was pared by 6 bases and J by 3 bases, with 9 bases between. CDR3 length equals 11 residues. The CDR3 protein is CSASTGYEQYF. The CDR3 DNA sequence: TGCAGTGCCTCGACAGGCTACGAGCAGTACTTC.

V gene TRBV29-1 combines with J gene TRBJ1-1; D might be TRBD1 (6 bases). Trimming pared 1 base from V and 1 base from J, leaving 10 bases between. The CDR3 loop spans 14 amino acids. CDR1 and CDR2 from the germline V gene are SQVTM and ANQGSEA. The CDR3: CSVEVGAGNTEAFF. The CDR3 coding sequence is TGCAGCGTTGAAGTGGGGGCAGGGAACACTGAAGCTTTCTTT.

This sequence joins TRBV20-1 and TRBJ2-1, with a weak D call TRBD2 (6 bases). V gave up 5 bases and J gave up 9 bases, with 11 bases separating them. CDR1 is DFQATT, CDR2 SNEGSKA, per germline (reference sequence). This CDR3 region has 11 residues. The CDR3 region is CSAWDFGEQFF. CDR3 coding DNA: TGCAGTGCTTGGGACTTCGGTGAGCAGTTCTTC.

The CDR3 here is CACSGLAGGPDTQYF. The DNA of the CDR3 is TGTGCCTGCTCGGGACTAGCGGGGGGGCCGGATACGCAGTATTTT. The chain employs TRBV30 and TRBJ2-3; 16 bases are a match to TRBD2. The CDR3 runs to 15 residues. Germline lookup yields CDR1 GTSNPN and CDR2 SVGIG (reference sequence). Trimming cost V 6 bases and J 6 bases; bases outside gene matches: 6.

V is TRBV4-3 and J is TRBJ2-7; tentatively, D is TRBD2 (5 bases). Trimming left V 1 base short and J 2 bases short, with 12 bases between. The length of the CDR3 is 15 residues. Germline values: CDR1 LGHNA, CDR2 YSLEER. Here the CDR3 reads CASSQAWEPTYEQYF. CDR3 nucleotide sequence: TGCGCCAGCAGCCAAGCTTGGGAGCCCACCTACGAGCAGTACTTC.

This chain uses TRBV7-9 with TRBJ1-1; 7 nucleotides line up with TRBD1. CDR1 SEHNR and CDR2 FQNEAQ come from the germline V gene (reference sequence). The CDR3 is 16 amino acids. V trimming: 4 bases; J trimming: 0 bases; junction bases outside the gene matches: 8. CDR3 coding DNA: TGTGCCAGCAGCTCCCTGAGGACAGGCGTGAACACTGAAGCTTTCTTT. It yields the protein CASSSLRTGVNTEAFF.

The CDR3 loop is CASSPMGGYGYTF. Here the CDR3 DNA reads TGTGCCAGCAGTCCGATGGGAGGCTATGGCTACACCTTC. The chain links TRBV6-5 to TRBJ1-2, with D unresolved. The CDR3 is 13 amino acids. Between the trimmed V and J ends, which lost 5 bases and 4 bases, there was a span of 11 bases. CDR1 and CDR2 (germline): MNHEY, SVGAGI.

J is TRBJ2-1 and V is TRBV2; maybe TRBD1 (6 bases). The CDR3 runs 12 residues. V lost 4 bases to trimming and J lost 9 bases, with 10 bases between them. Germline assignment: CDR1 SNHLY and CDR2 FYNNEI. The CDR3 protein is CASSVRGGEQFF. The DNA for the CDR3 is TGTGCCAGCAGTGTTCGAGGGGGTGAGCAGTTCTTC. Full variable domain (remainder filled in from reference TRBV2 and TRBJ2-1): EPEVTQTPSHQVTQMGQEVILRCVPISNHLYFYWYRQILGQKVEFLVSFYNNEISEKSEIFDDQFSVERPDGSNFTLKIRSTKLEDSAMYFCASSVRGGEQFFGPGTRLTVL.